One and the same sample provided the 5 T cell receptor beta chains below, sequenced in a study of graft-versus-host responses after intestinal transplantation. No antigen is known for these receptors. The table came from immunoSEQ multiplex PCR; TCRdb's copy has only in-frame clones and leaves some out. This table has around 120,000 clones, 85% to 95% appearing once. Sequencing was performed on unstimulated CD8+ T cells sorted from spleen or lymph node cells, taken before intestinal transplant. These receptors came from a human donor who received an intestinal transplant.

The chain employs TRBV28 and TRBJ1-1; D perhaps matches TRBD1 (6 bases). The germline CDR1 and CDR2 sequences are MDHEN and SYDVKM. Between the trimmed V and J ends, which lost 7 bases and 2 bases, there was a span of 14 bases. The length of the CDR3 is 14 residues. CDR3 DNA sequence: TGTGCCAGCACCCTCGACAGGCCAAACACTGAAGCTTTCTTT. Translated, it gives CASTLDRPNTEAFF.

The rearrangement joins TRBV18 to TRBJ2-5; D perhaps matches TRBD2 (5 bases). Gene TRBJ2-7 matches the end of the DNA better, so the J call may be wrong. The germline V gene has CDR1 KGHSH and CDR2 LQKENI. The CDR3 runs to 12 residues. CDR3 bases: TGTGCCAGCTCACCGGCAGAGGGCGAGCAGTACTTC. The encoded protein is CASSPAEGEQYF.

V is TRBV5-1 and J is TRBJ1-1, with 8 nucleotides matching TRBD1. The CDR3 is 14 residues long. CDR1 is SGHRS, CDR2 YFSETQ, per germline. V was pared by 2 bases and J by 1 base, with 1 base of the junction left unmatched. CDR3 nucleotides: TGCGCCAGCAGCTTCCAGGGGGCGAACACTGAAGCTTTCTTT. Translation: CASSFQGANTEAFF.

The rearrangement uses TRBV5-6 and TRBJ2-3, with TRBD2 as a possible D gene (5 bases). Germline CDR1 reads SGHDT; CDR2 reads YYEEEE. The ends were cut back, 3 bases at V and 5 bases at J, with 7 bases in the middle. The CDR3 extends over 12 amino acids. CDR3 protein: CASSSGLDTQYF. The CDR3 nucleotides read TGTGCCAGCAGCTCCGGACTAGATACGCAGTATTTT.

The gene calls are TRBV28 and TRBJ1-2; D unclear. The CDR3 contains 14 residues. CDR1 and CDR2 (germline): MDHEN, SYDVKM. Deletions cut 8 bases from V and 0 bases from J, with 13 bases between. The CDR3 loop is CASPNRNTNYGYTF. The CDR3 nucleotides are TGTGCCAGCCCTAACAGAAATACTAACTATGGCTACACCTTC.